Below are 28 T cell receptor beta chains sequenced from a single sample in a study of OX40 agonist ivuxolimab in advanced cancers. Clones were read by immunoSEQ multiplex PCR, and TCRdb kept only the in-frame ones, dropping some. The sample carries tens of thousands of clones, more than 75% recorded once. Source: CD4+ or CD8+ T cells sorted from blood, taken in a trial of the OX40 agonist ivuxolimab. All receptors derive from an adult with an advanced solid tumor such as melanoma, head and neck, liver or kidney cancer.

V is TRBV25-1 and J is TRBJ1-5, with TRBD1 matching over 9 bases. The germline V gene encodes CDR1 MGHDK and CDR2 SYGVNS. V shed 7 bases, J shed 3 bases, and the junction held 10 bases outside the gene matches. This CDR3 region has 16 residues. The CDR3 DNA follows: TGTGCCAGCACGACGATCGGGACAGGGAACAATCAGCCCCAGCATTTT. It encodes CASTTIGTGNNQPQHF. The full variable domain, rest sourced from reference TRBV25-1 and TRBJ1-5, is EADIYQTPRYLVIGTGKKITLECSQTMGHDKMYWYQQDPGMELHLIHYSYGVNSTEKGDLSSESTVSRIRTEHFPLTLESARPSHTSQYLCASTTIGTGNNQPQHFGDGTRLSIL.

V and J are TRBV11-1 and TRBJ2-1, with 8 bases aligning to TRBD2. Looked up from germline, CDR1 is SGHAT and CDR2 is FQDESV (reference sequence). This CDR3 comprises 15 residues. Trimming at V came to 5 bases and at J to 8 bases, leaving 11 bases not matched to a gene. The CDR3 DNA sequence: TGTGCCAGCAGCCAAGACGGGGGGGCCGGGCATGAGCAGTTCTTC. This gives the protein CASSQDGGAGHEQFF.

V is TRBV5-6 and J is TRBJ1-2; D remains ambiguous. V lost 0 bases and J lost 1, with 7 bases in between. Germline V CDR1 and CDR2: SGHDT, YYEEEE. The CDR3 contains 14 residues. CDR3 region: CASSLVGLNYGYTF. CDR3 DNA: TGTGCCAGCAGCTTGGTAGGCCTTAACTATGGCTACACCTTC.

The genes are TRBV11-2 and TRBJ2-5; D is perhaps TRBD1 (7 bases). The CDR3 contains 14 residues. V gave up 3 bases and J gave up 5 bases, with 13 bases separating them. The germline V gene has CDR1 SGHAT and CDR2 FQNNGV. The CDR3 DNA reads TGTGCCAGCAGCTTGTCGGCAGGGGGGGAGACCCAGTACTTC. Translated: CASSLSAGGETQYF.

The CDR3 loop reads CAIGSTGANYGYTF. The CDR3 DNA is TGTGCCATAGGATCCACAGGAGCGAACTATGGCTACACCTTC. The J gene is TRBJ1-2, the V gene TRBV6-6, with D possibly matching TRBD1 (5 bases). CDR3 length: 14 amino acids. V shed 10 bases and J shed 2 bases, with 17 bases lying between them. Germline CDR1 reads MNHNY; CDR2 reads SVGAGI (reference sequence).

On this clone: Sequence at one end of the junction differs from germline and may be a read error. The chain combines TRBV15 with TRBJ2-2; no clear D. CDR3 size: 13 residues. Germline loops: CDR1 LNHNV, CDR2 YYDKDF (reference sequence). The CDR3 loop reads CATSGEDTGELFF. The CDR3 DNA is TGTGCCACCAGCGGAGAAGACACCGGGGAGCTGTTTTTT. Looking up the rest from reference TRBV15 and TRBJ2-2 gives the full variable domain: DAMVIQNPRYQVTQFGKPVTLSCSQTLNHNVMYWYQQKSSQAPKLLFHYYDKDFNNEADTPDNFQSRRPNTSFCFLDIRSPGLGDTAMYLCATSGEDTGELFFGEGSRLTVL.

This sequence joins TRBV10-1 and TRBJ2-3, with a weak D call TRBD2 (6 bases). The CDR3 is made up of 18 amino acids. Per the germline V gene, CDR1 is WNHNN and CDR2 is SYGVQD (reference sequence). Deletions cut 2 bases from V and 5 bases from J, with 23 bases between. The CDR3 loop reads CASSEGMAAGGSGDTQYF. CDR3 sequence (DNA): TGCGCCAGCAGTGAGGGAATGGCCGCTGGCGGTAGCGGAGATACGCAGTATTTT.

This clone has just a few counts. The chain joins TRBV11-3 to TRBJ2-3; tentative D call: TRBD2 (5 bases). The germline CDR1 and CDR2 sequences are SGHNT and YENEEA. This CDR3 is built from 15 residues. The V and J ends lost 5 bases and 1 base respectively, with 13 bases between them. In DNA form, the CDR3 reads TGTGCCAGCAGCCGCGATGGGAGTGGCACAGATACGCAGTATTTT. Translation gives CASSRDGSGTDTQYF.

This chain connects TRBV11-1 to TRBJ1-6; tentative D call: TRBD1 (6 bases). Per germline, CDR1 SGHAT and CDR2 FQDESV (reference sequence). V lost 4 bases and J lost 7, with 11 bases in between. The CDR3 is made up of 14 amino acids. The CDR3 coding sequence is TGTGCCAGCAGCTCGGGACATCTAAATTCACCCCTCCACTTT. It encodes CASSSGHLNSPLHF.

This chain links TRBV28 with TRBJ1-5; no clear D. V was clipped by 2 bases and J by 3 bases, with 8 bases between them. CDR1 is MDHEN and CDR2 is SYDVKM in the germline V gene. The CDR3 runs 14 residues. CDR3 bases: TGTGCCAGCAGTTTACGCCGTCTCAATCAGCCCCAGCATTTT. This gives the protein CASSLRRLNQPQHF.

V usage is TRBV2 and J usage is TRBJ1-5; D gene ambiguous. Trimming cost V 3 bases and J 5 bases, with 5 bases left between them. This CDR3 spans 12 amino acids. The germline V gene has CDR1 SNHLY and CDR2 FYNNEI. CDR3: CASSDLYQPQHF. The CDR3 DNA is TGTGCCAGCAGTGATCTCTATCAGCCCCAGCATTTT.

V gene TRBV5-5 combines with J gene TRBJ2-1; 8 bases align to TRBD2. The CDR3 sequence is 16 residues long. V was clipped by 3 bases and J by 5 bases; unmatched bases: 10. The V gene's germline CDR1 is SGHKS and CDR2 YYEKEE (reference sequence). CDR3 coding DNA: TGTGCCAGCAGCTCCCCACGACTAGCGCGAAACAATGAGCAGTTCTTC. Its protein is CASSSPRLARNNEQFF.

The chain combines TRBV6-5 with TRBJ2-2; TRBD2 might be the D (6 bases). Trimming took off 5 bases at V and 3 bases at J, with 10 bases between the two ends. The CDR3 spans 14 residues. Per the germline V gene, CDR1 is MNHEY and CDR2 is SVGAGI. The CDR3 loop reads CASSSGWDTGELFF. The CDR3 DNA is TGTGCCAGCAGTAGCGGGTGGGACACCGGGGAGCTGTTTTTT.

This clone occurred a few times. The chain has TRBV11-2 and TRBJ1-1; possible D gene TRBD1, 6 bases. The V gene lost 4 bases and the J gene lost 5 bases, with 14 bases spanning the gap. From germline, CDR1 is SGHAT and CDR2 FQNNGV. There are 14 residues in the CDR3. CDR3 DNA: TGTGCCAGCAGCTCAAATACAGGGAGAACTGAAGCTTTCTTT. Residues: CASSSNTGRTEAFF.

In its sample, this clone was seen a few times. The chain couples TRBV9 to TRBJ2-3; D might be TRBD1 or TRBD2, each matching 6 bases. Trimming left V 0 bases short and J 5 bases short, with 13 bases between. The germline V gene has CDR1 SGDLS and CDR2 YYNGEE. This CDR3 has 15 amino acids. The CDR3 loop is CASSVVGGRGDTQYF. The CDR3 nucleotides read TGTGCCAGCAGCGTAGTAGGGGGGCGAGGAGATACGCAGTATTTT.

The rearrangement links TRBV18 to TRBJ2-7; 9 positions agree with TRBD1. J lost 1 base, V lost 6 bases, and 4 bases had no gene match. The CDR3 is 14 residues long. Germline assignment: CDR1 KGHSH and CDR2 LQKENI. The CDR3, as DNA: TGTGCCAGCTCCGGGACAGGGTATTCCTACGAGCAGTACGTC. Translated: CASSGTGYSYEQYV.

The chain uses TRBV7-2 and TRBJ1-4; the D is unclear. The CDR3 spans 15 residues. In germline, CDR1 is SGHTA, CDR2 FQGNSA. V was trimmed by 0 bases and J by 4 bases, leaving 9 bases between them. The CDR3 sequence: CASSLAYGINEKLFF. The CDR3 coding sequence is TGTGCCAGCAGCTTAGCCTACGGAATTAATGAAAAACTGTTTTTT. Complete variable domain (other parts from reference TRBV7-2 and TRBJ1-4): GAGVSQSPSNKVTEKGKDVELRCDPISGHTALYWYRQSLGQGLEFLIYFQGNSAPDKSGLPSDRFSAERTGGSVSTLTIQRTQQEDSAVYLCASSLAYGINEKLFFGSGTQLSVL.

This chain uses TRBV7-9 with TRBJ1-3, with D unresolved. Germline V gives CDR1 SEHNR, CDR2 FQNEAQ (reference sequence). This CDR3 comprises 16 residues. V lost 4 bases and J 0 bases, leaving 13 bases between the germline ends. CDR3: CASSSPVGASGNTIYF. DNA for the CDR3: TGTGCCAGCAGCTCCCCCGTTGGAGCCTCTGGAAACACCATATATTTT.

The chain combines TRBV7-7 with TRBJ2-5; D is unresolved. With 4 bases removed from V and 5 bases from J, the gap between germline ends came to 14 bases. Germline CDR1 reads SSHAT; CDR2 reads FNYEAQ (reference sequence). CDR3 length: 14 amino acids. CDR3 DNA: TGTGCCAGCAGCTCATCGGGCCTTAGTGAGACCCAGTACTTC. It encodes CASSSSGLSETQYF.

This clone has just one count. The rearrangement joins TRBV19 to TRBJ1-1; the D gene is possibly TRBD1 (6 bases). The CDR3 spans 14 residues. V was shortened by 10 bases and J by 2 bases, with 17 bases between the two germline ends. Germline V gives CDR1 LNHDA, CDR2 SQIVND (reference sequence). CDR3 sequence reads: CATRGRTPNTEAFF. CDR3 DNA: TGTGCCACCAGGGGACGGACACCCAACACTGAAGCTTTCTTT.

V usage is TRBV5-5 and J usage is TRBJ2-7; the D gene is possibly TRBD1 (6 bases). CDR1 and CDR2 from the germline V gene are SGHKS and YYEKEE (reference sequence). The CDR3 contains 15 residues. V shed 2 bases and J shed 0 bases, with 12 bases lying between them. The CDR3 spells CASSFRTESSYEQYF. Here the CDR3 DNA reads TGTGCCAGCAGCTTTCGGACAGAGAGCTCCTACGAGCAGTACTTC.

The CDR3 DNA is TGTGCCAGCAGCTTAGTCCCTAGCGGAGTCGAGCAGTACTTC. Protein product: CASSLVPSGVEQYF. The J gene is TRBJ2-7, the V gene TRBV7-2; 7 positions agree with TRBD2. Losses at the gene ends were 1 base for V and 6 bases for J; bases not matched to a gene: 6. This CDR3 spans 14 amino acids. CDR1 SGHTA and CDR2 FQGNSA come from the germline V gene.

The DNA of the CDR3 is TGCGCCAGCAGCTTGAATCCCGGATTTATCTCCTACGAGCAGTACTTC. Amino acids: CASSLNPGFISYEQYF. The rearrangement uses TRBV5-1 and TRBJ2-7; no definite D call. The CDR3 extends over 16 amino acids. Germline V gene lookup returns CDR1 SGHRS and CDR2 YFSETQ. V was trimmed by 1 base and J by 0 bases, leaving 14 bases between them.

The CDR3: CASSQVRASGTYTGELFF. The DNA of the CDR3 is TGCGCCAGCAGCCAAGTTAGGGCTAGCGGAACCTACACCGGGGAGCTGTTTTTT. The gene calls are TRBV4-1 and TRBJ2-2, with TRBD2 matching 7 bases. Trimming took 1 base from V and 3 from J; bases not matched to a gene: 11. Per the germline V gene, CDR1 is MGHRA and CDR2 is YSYEKL. The CDR3 length is 18 residues.

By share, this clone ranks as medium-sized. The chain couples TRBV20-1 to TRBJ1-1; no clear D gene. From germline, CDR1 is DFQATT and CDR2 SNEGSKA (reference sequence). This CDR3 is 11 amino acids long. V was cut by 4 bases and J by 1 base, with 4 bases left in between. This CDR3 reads CSAKQNTEAFF. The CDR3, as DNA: TGCAGTGCTAAACAGAACACTGAAGCTTTCTTT.

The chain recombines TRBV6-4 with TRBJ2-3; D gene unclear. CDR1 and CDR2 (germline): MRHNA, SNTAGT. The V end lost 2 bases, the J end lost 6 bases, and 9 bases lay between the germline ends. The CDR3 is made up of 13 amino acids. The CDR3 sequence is CASSDTSPDTQYF. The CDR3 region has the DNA TGTGCCAGCAGTGACACTTCACCGGATACGCAGTATTTT.

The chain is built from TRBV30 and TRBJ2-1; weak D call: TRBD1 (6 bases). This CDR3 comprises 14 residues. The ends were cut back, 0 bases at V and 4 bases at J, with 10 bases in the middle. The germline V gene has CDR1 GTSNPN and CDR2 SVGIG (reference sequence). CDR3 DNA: TGTGCCTGGAGTGTAGGGACAAAATACAATGAGCAGTTCTTC. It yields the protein CAWSVGTKYNEQFF.

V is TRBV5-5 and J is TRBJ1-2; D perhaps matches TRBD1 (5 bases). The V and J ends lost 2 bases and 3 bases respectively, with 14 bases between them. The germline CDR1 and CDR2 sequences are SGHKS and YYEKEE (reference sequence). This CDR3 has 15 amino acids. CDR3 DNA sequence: TGTGCCAGCAGCTTAAGGCCCGGGACCCACTATGGCTACACCTTC. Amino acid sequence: CASSLRPGTHYGYTF.